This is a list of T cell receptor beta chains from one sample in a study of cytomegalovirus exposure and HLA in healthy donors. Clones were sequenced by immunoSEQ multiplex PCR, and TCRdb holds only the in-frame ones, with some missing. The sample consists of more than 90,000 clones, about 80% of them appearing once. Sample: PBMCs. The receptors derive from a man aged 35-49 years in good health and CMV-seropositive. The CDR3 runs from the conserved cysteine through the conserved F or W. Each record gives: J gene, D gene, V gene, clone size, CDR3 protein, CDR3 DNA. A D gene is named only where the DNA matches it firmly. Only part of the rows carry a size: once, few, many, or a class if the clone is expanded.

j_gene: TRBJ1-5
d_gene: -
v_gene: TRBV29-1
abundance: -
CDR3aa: CSVTGRAQHF
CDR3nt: TGCAGCGTGACGGGAAGAGCCCAGCATTTT

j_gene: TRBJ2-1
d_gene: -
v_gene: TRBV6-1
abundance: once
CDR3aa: CASSEAVSYNEQFF
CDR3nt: TGTGCCAGCAGTGAGGCGGTTTCCTACAATGAGCAGTTCTTC

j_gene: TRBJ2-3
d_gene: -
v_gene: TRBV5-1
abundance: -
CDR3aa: CASSLAGRGPGAQYF
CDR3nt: TGCGCCAGCAGCTTGGCGGGGCGGGGGCCCGGAGCGCAGTATTTT

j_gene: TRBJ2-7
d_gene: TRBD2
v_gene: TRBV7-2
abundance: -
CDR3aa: CASSSLAGSWEQYF
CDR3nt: TGTGCCAGCAGCTCACTAGCGGGATCGTGGGAGCAGTACTTC

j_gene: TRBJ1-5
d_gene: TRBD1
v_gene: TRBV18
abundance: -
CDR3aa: CASSPTGTGDQPQHF
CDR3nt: TGTGCCAGCTCGCCGACAGGGACGGGCGATCAGCCCCAGCATTTT

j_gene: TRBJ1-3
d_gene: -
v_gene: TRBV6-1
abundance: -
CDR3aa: CASRSGSGNTIYF
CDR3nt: TGTGCCAGCAGGTCCGGGTCTGGAAACACCATATATTTT

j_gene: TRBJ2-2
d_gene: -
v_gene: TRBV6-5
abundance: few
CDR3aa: CASRITGGAIGELFF
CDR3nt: TGTGCCAGCAGGATTACAGGAGGGGCAATCGGGGAGCTGTTTTTT

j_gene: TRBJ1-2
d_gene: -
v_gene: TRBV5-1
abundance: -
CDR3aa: CASSIDSLYGYTF
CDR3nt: TGCGCCAGCAGCATAGACAGCTTATATGGCTACACCTTC

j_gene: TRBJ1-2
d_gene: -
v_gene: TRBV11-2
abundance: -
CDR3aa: CASSRTGQRGYTF
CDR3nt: TGTGCCAGCAGCCGTACAGGGCAACGGGGCTACACCTTC

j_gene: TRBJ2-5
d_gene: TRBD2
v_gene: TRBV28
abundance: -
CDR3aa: CASSSLAGGRETQYF
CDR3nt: TGTGCCAGCAGTTCTCTAGCGGGGGGCCGGGAGACCCAGTACTTC

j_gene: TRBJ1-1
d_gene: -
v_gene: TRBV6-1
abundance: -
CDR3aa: CASSGGTGTSSEAFF
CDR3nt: TGTGCCAGCAGTGGGGGCACAGGGACATCCTCCGAAGCTTTCTTT

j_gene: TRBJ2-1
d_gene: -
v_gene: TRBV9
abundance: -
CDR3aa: CASSVGLGGDNEQFF
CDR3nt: TGTGCCAGCAGCGTTGGTCTAGGCGGGGACAATGAGCAGTTCTTC

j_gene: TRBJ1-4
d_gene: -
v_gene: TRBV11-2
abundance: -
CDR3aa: CASSLGTGRNEKLFF
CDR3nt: TGTGCCAGCAGCTTAGGTACAGGGCGGAATGAAAAACTGTTTTTT

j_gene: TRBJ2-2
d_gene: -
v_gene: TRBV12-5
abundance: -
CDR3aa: CASGTGLENTGELFF
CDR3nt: TGTGCTAGTGGTACCGGACTGGAGAACACCGGGGAGCTGTTTTTT

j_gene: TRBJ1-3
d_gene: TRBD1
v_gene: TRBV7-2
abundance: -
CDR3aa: CASSRQGLVSNTIYF
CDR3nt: TGTGCCAGCAGCCGACAGGGTTTAGTGTCGAACACCATATATTTT

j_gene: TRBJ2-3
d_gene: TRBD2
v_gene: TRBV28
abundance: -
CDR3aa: CASRPAGVLDTQYF
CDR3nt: TGTGCCAGCAGACCCGCGGGAGTCTTAGATACGCAGTATTTT

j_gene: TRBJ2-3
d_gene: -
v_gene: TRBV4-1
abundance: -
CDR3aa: CASSQVGGTDTQYF
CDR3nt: TGCGCCAGCAGCCAAGTGGGAGGCACAGATACGCAGTATTTT

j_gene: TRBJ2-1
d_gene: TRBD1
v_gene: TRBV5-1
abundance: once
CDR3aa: CASSLGSGQGNNEQFF
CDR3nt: TGCGCCAGCAGCTTGGGGTCAGGACAGGGCAACAATGAGCAGTTCTTC

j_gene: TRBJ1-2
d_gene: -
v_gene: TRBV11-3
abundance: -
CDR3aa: CASSFSRGGYTF
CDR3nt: TGTGCCAGCAGCTTTTCCAGGGGTGGCTACACCTTC

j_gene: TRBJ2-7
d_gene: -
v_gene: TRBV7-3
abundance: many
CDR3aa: CASSLMHSSNEQYF
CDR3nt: TGTGCCAGCAGCTTAATGCACAGTTCAAACGAGCAGTACTTC

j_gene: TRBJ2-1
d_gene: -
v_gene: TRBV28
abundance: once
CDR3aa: CASSSGGWDDEQFF
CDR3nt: TGTGCCAGCAGTTCCGGAGGGTGGGACGATGAGCAGTTCTTC

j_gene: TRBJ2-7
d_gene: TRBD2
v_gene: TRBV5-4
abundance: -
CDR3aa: CASSLGLAGGSIHEQYF
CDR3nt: TGTGCCAGCAGCCTAGGACTAGCGGGAGGCTCCATCCACGAGCAGTACTTC

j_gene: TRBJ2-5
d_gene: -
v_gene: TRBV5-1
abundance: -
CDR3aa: CASSFETNDLGTQYF
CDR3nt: TGCGCCAGCAGCTTTGAGACAAACGACCTTGGGACCCAGTACTTC

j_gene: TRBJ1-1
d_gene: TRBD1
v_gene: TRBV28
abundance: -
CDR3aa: CASSPGTANTEAFF
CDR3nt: TGTGCCAGCAGCCCCGGGACAGCGAACACTGAAGCTTTCTTT

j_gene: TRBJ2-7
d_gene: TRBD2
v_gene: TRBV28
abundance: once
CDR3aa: CASSSLAGVDEQYF
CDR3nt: TGTGCCAGCAGTTCTCTAGCGGGAGTCGACGAGCAGTACTTC

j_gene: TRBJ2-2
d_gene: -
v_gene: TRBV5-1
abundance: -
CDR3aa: CASSLEPGVDGELFF
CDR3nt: TGCGCCAGCAGCTTGGAGCCAGGTGTTGACGGGGAGCTGTTTTTT

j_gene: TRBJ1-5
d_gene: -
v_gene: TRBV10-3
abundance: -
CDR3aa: CAIRDISNQPQHF
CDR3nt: TGTGCCATCAGGGACATTAGCAATCAGCCCCAGCATTTT

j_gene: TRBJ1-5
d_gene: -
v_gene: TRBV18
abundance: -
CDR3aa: CASSPLEILAGNQPQHF
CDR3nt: TGTGCCAGCTCACCACTTGAAATTCTTGCGGGCAATCAGCCCCAGCATTTT

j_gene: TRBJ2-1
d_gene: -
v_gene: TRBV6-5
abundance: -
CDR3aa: CASSGSAAPYNEQFF
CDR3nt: TGTGCCAGCAGTGGGTCGGCAGCGCCCTACAATGAGCAGTTCTTC

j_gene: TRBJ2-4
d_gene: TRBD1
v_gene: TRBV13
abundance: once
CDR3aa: CASSLGYRGLENIQYF
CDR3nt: TGTGCCAGCAGCTTAGGTTACAGGGGGCTGGAAAACATTCAGTACTTC

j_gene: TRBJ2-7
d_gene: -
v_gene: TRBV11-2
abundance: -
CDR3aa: CASSLGLGRRSYEQYF
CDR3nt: TGTGCCAGCAGCTTAGGCCTGGGGCGGCGCTCCTACGAGCAGTACTTC

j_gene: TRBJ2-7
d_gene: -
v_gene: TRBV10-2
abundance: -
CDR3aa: CASSESWSSSYEQYF
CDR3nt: TGCGCCAGCAGTGAGTCGTGGTCGAGCTCCTACGAGCAGTACTTC

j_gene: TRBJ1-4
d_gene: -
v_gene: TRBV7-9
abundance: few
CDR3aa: CASSLMTAGSEKLFF
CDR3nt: TGTGCCAGCAGCTTAATGACGGCAGGCTCTGAAAAACTGTTTTTT

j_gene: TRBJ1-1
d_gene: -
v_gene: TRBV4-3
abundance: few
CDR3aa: CASSQGESKAFF
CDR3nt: TGCGCCAGCAGCCAAGGGGAGAGTAAAGCTTTCTTT

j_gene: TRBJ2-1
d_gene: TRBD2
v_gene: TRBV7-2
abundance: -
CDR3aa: CASSLEGTSGRFEQFF
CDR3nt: TGTGCCAGCAGCTTAGAAGGGACTAGCGGGCGATTTGAGCAGTTCTTC

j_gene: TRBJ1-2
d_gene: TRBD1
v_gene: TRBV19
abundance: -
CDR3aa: CASSPGQGAKKYGYTF
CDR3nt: TGTGCCAGTAGCCCGGGACAGGGGGCGAAAAAGTATGGCTACACCTTC

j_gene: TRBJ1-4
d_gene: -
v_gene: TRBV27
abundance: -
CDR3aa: CASSLFPSSGTSFEKLFF
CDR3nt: TGTGCCAGCAGTTTATTCCCTAGTTCCGGGACATCGTTCGAAAAACTGTTTTTT

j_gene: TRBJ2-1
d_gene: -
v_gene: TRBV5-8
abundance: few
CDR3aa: CASGGGGPYNEQFF
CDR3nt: TGTGCCAGCGGAGGGGGAGGGCCCTACAATGAGCAGTTCTTC

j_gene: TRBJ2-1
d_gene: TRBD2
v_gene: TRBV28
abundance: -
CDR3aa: CASNLSGRSANEQFF
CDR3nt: TGTGCCAGCAACCTAAGCGGGAGATCCGCCAATGAGCAGTTCTTC

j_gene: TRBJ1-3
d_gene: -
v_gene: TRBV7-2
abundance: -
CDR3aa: CASSLVLGVGNTIYF
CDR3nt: TGTGCCAGCAGCTTAGTGTTAGGGGTTGGAAACACCATATATTTT

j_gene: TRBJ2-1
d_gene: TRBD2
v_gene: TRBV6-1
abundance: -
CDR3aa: CATEGLAGLDEQFF
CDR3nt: TGTGCCACCGAGGGACTAGCGGGATTGGATGAGCAGTTCTTC

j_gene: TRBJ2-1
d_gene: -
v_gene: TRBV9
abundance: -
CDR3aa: CASSPSSYNEQFF
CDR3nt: TGTGCCAGCAGCCCGAGCTCCTACAATGAGCAGTTCTTC

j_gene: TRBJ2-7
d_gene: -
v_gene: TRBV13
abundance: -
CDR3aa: CASSLRNEQYF
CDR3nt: TGTGCCAGCAGCTTGAGGAACGAGCAGTACTTC